These 32 T cell receptor beta chains came from one sample sequenced in a study of vaccination and CD4 T cells after COVID-19. The Oncomine TCR Beta short-read assay generated sequence data from the DNA of cultured CD4+ T cells. TCRdb fed the PCR reads into MiXCR, producing one record per CDR3 protein. This table holds 15,000 or so distinct CDR3 sequences, 45% to 55% found once. Treatment of the sample: roughly nine-day PBMC culture with coronavirus spike peptide pools or control peptides (ViraFEST assay). These receptors' antigens are unknown. The sample taken for sequencing was CD4+ T cells from blood, cultured in vitro. All receptors come from a human donor who had recovered from COVID-19.

This rearrangement joins TRBV7-3 to TRBJ2-7; unclear D gene. Germline CDR1 and CDR2: SGHTA and FQGTGA. This CDR3 region has 14 residues. V was pared by 5 bases and J by 0 bases, with 11 bases between. The CDR3 loop is CASSPRQLSYEQYF. For the CDR3, the DNA is TGTGCCAGCAGCCCGAGACAACTCTCCTACGAGCAGTACTTC.

V usage is TRBV20-1 and J usage is TRBJ2-3; TRBD2 agrees at 8 bases. The CDR3 is made up of 13 amino acids. V was clipped by 3 bases and J by 6 bases; unmatched bases: 5. Germline V lookup: CDR1 DFQATT, CDR2 SNEGSKA (reference sequence). The CDR3: CSASLAGTDTQYF. The CDR3 DNA sequence: TGCAGTGCTAGTTTAGCGGGGACGGATACGCAGTATTTT.

The gene calls are TRBV2 and TRBJ2-7, with D possibly TRBD2 on 5 matching bases. Per the germline V gene, CDR1 is SNHLY and CDR2 is FYNNEI. CDR3 length: 13 amino acids. Trimming removed 8 bases at V and 5 bases at J, with 16 bases between. As DNA, the CDR3 is TGTGCCAGCCGCCGTAGCCCCGGGGACGAGCAGTACTTC. It is translated as CASRRSPGDEQYF.

The gene calls are TRBV19 and TRBJ2-5; the D gene is possibly TRBD1 (5 bases). Germline CDR1 is LNHDA and CDR2 is SQIVND (reference sequence). V gave up 4 bases and J gave up 4 bases, with 7 bases separating them. The CDR3 totals 12 residues. The CDR3 sequence is CASSTGRETQYF. The CDR3 nucleotides read TGTGCCAGTAGTACAGGGCGAGAGACCCAGTACTTC.

V and J are TRBV7-2 and TRBJ2-7, with TRBD1 matching over 9 bases. The CDR3 runs to 15 residues. Germline CDR1 reads SGHTA; CDR2 reads FQGNSA. V lost 5 bases, J lost 4 bases, and 9 bases stayed unmatched. DNA for the CDR3: TGTGCCAGCAGCACCGCCGGGACAGGGCCTTACGAGCAGTACTTC. Translated: CASSTAGTGPYEQYF.

This chain links TRBV7-2 with TRBJ2-7; D is unresolved. Trimming shortened V by 4 bases and J by 0 bases, and 10 bases separated the two germline ends. The CDR3 contains 14 residues. The germline CDR1 and CDR2 sequences are SGHTA and FQGNSA. CDR3 nucleotides: TGTGCCAGCAGCTCTCCCCCGAGCTCCTACGAGCAGTACTTC. It specifies CASSSPPSSYEQYF.

The chain couples TRBV7-2 to TRBJ2-5; D call uncertain. Trimming took 1 base from V and 4 from J, leaving 10 bases between them. The CDR3 is 14 residues long. The germline V gene encodes CDR1 SGHTA and CDR2 FQGNSA. CDR3 in amino acids: CASSLDESRETQYF. CDR3 in DNA: TGTGCCAGCAGCTTAGACGAATCAAGAGAGACCCAGTACTTC.

This clonotype was recorded only once. This chain links TRBV2 with TRBJ1-5; maybe TRBD1 (6 bases). From germline, CDR1 is SNHLY and CDR2 FYNNEI. Trimming stripped 7 bases from V and 4 bases from J, with 11 bases between. CDR3 length: 13 residues. The CDR3 is CASIRDNNQPQHF. CDR3 sequence (DNA): TGTGCCAGCATAAGGGACAATAATCAGCCCCAGCATTTT. The complete variable domain, with remaining parts taken from reference TRBV2 and TRBJ1-5, reads EPEVTQTPSHQVTQMGQEVILRCVPISNHLYFYWYRQILGQKVEFLVSFYNNEISEKSEIFDDQFSVERPDGSNFTLKIRSTKLEDSAMYFCASIRDNNQPQHFGDGTRLSIL.

This clonotype was counted only a few times. V and J are TRBV27 and TRBJ1-1; 9 bases align to TRBD1. V was clipped by 6 bases and J by 2 bases; unmatched bases: 10. This CDR3 contains 16 residues. Per germline, CDR1 MNHEY and CDR2 SMNVEV (reference sequence). The CDR3 region has the DNA TGTGCCAGCAGGTCCGGGACAGGGACCGTCAACACTGAAGCTTTCTTT. It translates to CASRSGTGTVNTEAFF.

As concerns this clonotype: One end of the junction does not line up with germline, which may come from a read error. The V and J genes are TRBV29-1 and TRBJ2-7; D may match TRBD1 or TRBD2 (6 bases each). The CDR3 is 11 residues long. The germline CDR1 and CDR2 sequences are SQVTM and ANQGSEA. CDR3 sequence reads: CSVETGGRVCF. CDR3 coding DNA: TGCAGCGTTGAAACCGGGGGCAGGGTGTGCTTC.

In this sample, this clonotype turned up a few times. The chain uses TRBV6-5 and TRBJ1-6; D is uncertain. Per the germline V gene, CDR1 is MNHEY and CDR2 is SVGAGI. The CDR3 is 12 amino acids. Trimming pared 2 bases from V and 13 bases from J, leaving 9 bases between. The CDR3 region has the DNA TGTGCCAGCAGTTACCTCTCCGTCCCCCTCCACTTT. Translation: CASSYLSVPLHF.

V and J are TRBV27 and TRBJ1-2; D is unresolved. Trimming took 6 bases from V and 2 from J, leaving 13 bases between them. CDR1 MNHEY and CDR2 SMNVEV come from the germline V gene (reference sequence). This CDR3 has 14 amino acids. The CDR3 reads CASRQGFQNYGYTF. The CDR3 nucleotides read TGTGCCAGCAGACAAGGGTTTCAGAACTATGGCTACACCTTC.

The chain is built from TRBV6-2 or TRBV6-3 and TRBJ1-6, with D unresolved. Trimming pared 2 bases from V and 8 bases from J, leaving 10 bases between. The CDR3 loop spans 14 amino acids. Germline V gene data show CDR1 as MNHEY and CDR2 as SVGEGT. The CDR3 bases are TGTGCCAGCAGTTACACGGTTGGTGATTCACCCCTCCACTTT. It is translated as CASSYTVGDSPLHF.

The chain employs TRBV7-2 and TRBJ2-5; 7 bases are a match to TRBD1. V gave up 5 bases and J gave up 1 base; unmatched junction bases: 4. Germline CDR1 and CDR2: SGHTA and FQGNSA. The CDR3 runs 14 residues. The CDR3 reads CASSVRDSQETQYF. As DNA, the CDR3 is TGTGCCAGCAGCGTCCGGGACAGCCAAGAGACCCAGTACTTC.

This chain connects TRBV6-2 or TRBV6-3 to TRBJ1-2; 10 bases are a match to TRBD1. The junction had 12 bases not matched to a gene; V was cut back by 5 bases and J by 0 bases. This CDR3 spans 18 amino acids. Germline V CDR1 and CDR2: MNHEY, SVGEGT. In DNA, the CDR3 is TGTGCCAGCAGTGACGTCCCGGACAGGGGGAGGGCTAACTATGGCTACACCTTC. This translates into CASSDVPDRGRANYGYTF.

The V gene is TRBV7-2, the J gene TRBJ1-2, with D possibly TRBD1 on 5 matching bases. The CDR3 extends over 14 amino acids. V lost 5 bases and J 4 bases, leaving 14 bases between the germline ends. The germline gives CDR1 SGHTA, CDR2 FQGNSA. The CDR3: CASSAQGLGYGYTF. CDR3 DNA: TGTGCCAGCAGCGCCCAGGGACTTGGCTATGGCTACACCTTC.

This clonotype was counted a few times. The chain recombines TRBV20-1 with TRBJ1-2, with 7 bases that match TRBD1. The CDR3 is 13 amino acids. In germline, CDR1 is DFQATT, CDR2 SNEGSKA (reference sequence). The ends lost 1 base at V and 4 bases at J; junction bases unmatched: 3. The CDR3, as DNA: TGCAGTGCTAGAGTTGGGACAGTCTATGGCTACACCTTC. Protein sequence: CSARVGTVYGYTF.

This clonotype turned up a few times. CDR3 coding DNA: TGTGCCAGCAGAGCACGGGAGGGCACTGAAGCTTTCTTT. Translating gives CASRAREGTEAFF. V and J are TRBV27 and TRBJ1-1; D remains ambiguous. There are 13 residues in the CDR3. Germline V gives CDR1 MNHEY, CDR2 SMNVEV (reference sequence). V was clipped by 6 bases and J by 4 bases, with 12 bases between them.

The sample holds a few counts of this clonotype. The chain carries TRBV4-2 and TRBJ1-5; D is perhaps TRBD1 (5 bases). Germline CDR1 and CDR2: LGHNA and YNFKEQ. Trimming took off 4 bases at V and 5 bases at J, with 12 bases between the two ends. The CDR3 has 14 residues. CDR3 protein: CASSLIPGDQPQHF. DNA of the CDR3: TGTGCCAGCAGCCTAATTCCGGGGGATCAGCCCCAGCATTTT.

This clonotype has just a few counts. CDR3 DNA sequence: TGTGCCAGCAGTTTAGGGGGATTCGACGAGCAGTACTTC. Amino acids: CASSLGGFDEQYF. V is TRBV28 and J is TRBJ2-7; possibly TRBD1 or TRBD2 for D (5 bases each). The CDR3 consists of 13 residues. Germline CDR1 MDHEN, CDR2 SYDVKM. Trimming left V 2 bases short and J 5 bases short, with 10 bases between.

The chain couples TRBV20-1 to TRBJ2-7; a possible D gene is TRBD2 (6 bases). In germline, CDR1 is DFQATT, CDR2 SNEGSKA (reference sequence). Deletions cut 2 bases from V and 1 base from J, with 18 bases between. The CDR3 spans 16 residues. The CDR3 loop reads CSARPPLSGLSYEQYF. CDR3 coding DNA: TGCAGTGCTAGACCCCCCCTAAGCGGGCTTTCCTACGAGCAGTACTTC.

This chain joins TRBV30 and TRBJ2-1; the D is unclear. There are 15 residues in the CDR3. Trimming took off 0 bases at V and 2 bases at J, with 11 bases between the two ends. Germline lookup yields CDR1 GTSNPN and CDR2 SVGIG (reference sequence). CDR3 region: CAWSVLPPTYNEQFF. The CDR3 DNA sequence: TGTGCCTGGAGTGTATTACCCCCTACCTACAATGAGCAGTTCTTC.

This clonotype was seen a few times. This chain connects TRBV7-9 to TRBJ1-1; 7 bases map to TRBD1. V trimming: 5 bases; J trimming: 0 bases; junction bases outside the gene matches: 6. This CDR3 is built from 15 residues. Per germline, CDR1 SEHNR and CDR2 FQNEAQ (reference sequence). CDR3 in DNA: TGTGCCAGCAGCCCCTTACAGGGGTTGAACACTGAAGCTTTCTTT. Translating it yields CASSPLQGLNTEAFF. Variable domain in full (rest from reference TRBV7-9 and TRBJ1-1): DTGVSQNPRHKITKRGQNVTFRCDPISEHNRLYWYRQTLGQGPEFLTYFQNEAQLEKSRLLSDRFSAERPKGSFSTLEIQRTEQGDSAMYLCASSPLQGLNTEAFFGQGTRLTVV.

This chain connects TRBV2 to TRBJ1-5; D uncertain. Germline CDR1 is SNHLY and CDR2 is FYNNEI. This CDR3 contains 15 residues. The germline V and J ends were trimmed by 6 bases and 2 bases, with 14 bases remaining between them. CDR3 amino acids: CASSVGRQGNQPQHF. CDR3 sequence (DNA): TGTGCCAGCAGCGTGGGAAGGCAGGGCAATCAGCCCCAGCATTTT.

The chain joins TRBV6-1 to TRBJ2-7; possible D gene TRBD1, 6 bases. Per germline, CDR1 MNHNS and CDR2 SASEGT. The CDR3 runs to 15 residues. The V end lost 5 bases, the J end lost 4 bases, and 18 bases lay between the germline ends. The CDR3 DNA is TGTGCCAGCAGTAGAATGCAGGGGACCCCGTACGAGCAGTACTTC. This sequence encodes CASSRMQGTPYEQYF.

The rearrangement links TRBV19 to TRBJ2-3, with 7 bases that match TRBD1. From germline, CDR1 is LNHDA and CDR2 SQIVND (reference sequence). J lost 3 bases, V lost 3 bases, and 9 bases had no gene match. This CDR3 is built from 16 residues. CDR3 loop: CASSIQGGRGTDTQYF. CDR3 nucleotide sequence: TGTGCCAGTAGTATTCAAGGGGGCAGGGGAACAGATACGCAGTATTTT.

This chain connects TRBV20-1 to TRBJ1-2; D call uncertain. Trimming left V 0 bases short and J 5 bases short, with 16 bases between. Per germline, CDR1 DFQATT and CDR2 SNEGSKA (reference sequence). The CDR3 runs to 15 residues. The CDR3 sequence is CSARDPGRVEYGYTF. The CDR3 DNA sequence: TGCAGTGCTAGAGATCCCGGGAGGGTCGAGTATGGCTACACCTTC.

The rearrangement uses TRBV19 and TRBJ1-2, with 7 positions matching TRBD1. This CDR3 comprises 19 residues. J lost 0 bases, V lost 3 bases, and 16 bases had no gene match. CDR1 LNHDA and CDR2 SQIVND come from the germline V gene (reference sequence). The CDR3 reads CASSMSLRTGPTTNYGYTF. CDR3 coding DNA: TGTGCCAGTAGTATGTCGCTCCGGACAGGCCCCACCACTAACTATGGCTACACCTTC.

The genes are TRBV30 and TRBJ1-2; D unclear. This CDR3 is built from 11 residues. V lost 2 bases, J lost 7 bases, and 8 bases lay in between. The germline V gene has CDR1 GTSNPN and CDR2 SVGIG (reference sequence). CDR3: CAWSSEGGYTF. The CDR3 nucleotides read TGTGCCTGGAGTTCCGAGGGTGGCTACACCTTC.

V gene TRBV28 combines with J gene TRBJ1-2; a possible D gene is TRBD1 (5 bases). This CDR3 is built from 13 residues. Germline V CDR1 and CDR2: MDHEN, SYDVKM. With 5 bases removed from V and 6 bases from J, the gap between germline ends came to 13 bases. This chain's CDR3 is CASSDPSRDGYTF. CDR3 nucleotides: TGTGCCAGCAGTGACCCATCCAGGGATGGCTACACCTTC.

The chain combines TRBV15 with TRBJ2-1; D could derive from TRBD1 or TRBD2 (5 bases each). CDR1 LNHNV and CDR2 YYDKDF come from the germline V gene (reference sequence). This CDR3 has 19 amino acids. With 3 bases removed from V and 0 bases from J, the gap between germline ends came to 21 bases. The CDR3 DNA reads as TGTGCCACCAGCAGGACCCCCCCCCGGGTTGGGGGCTCCTACAATGAGCAGTTCTTC. Translating it yields CATSRTPPRVGGSYNEQFF.

The chain employs TRBV7-2 and TRBJ1-1; possible D gene TRBD1, 5 bases. There are 14 residues in the CDR3. Germline V gene lookup returns CDR1 SGHTA and CDR2 FQGNSA. Trimming took 4 bases from V and 2 from J, leaving 11 bases between them. Here the CDR3 DNA reads TGTGCCAGCAGCTCCCGAGGACAAAACACTGAAGCTTTCTTT. Its translation: CASSSRGQNTEAFF. The full variable domain, completed using reference TRBV7-2 and TRBJ1-1, is GAGVSQSPSNKVTEKGKDVELRCDPISGHTALYWYRQSLGQGLEFLIYFQGNSAPDKSGLPSDRFSAERTGGSVSTLTIQRTQQEDSAVYLCASSSRGQNTEAFFGQGTRLTVV.